The 32 T cell receptor beta chains below come from one sample, sequenced in a study of Tregs in tolerant kidney transplant recipients. Assay used: immunoSEQ multiplex PCR; TCRdb lists only in-frame clones, some missing. The sample has 69,000 or so clones, around 90% seen once; the top ten hold approximately 0.4%. This sample comprised CD4+ T cells from blood, obtained before the transplant. These receptors were obtained from a human donor who received a combined kidney and bone marrow transplant.

The genes are TRBV28 and TRBJ2-7; the match to TRBD2 covers 10 bases. The V segment lost 5 bases and the J segment 5 bases; nucleotides outside the gene matches: 6. Germline V gene data show CDR1 as MDHEN and CDR2 as SYDVKM. The CDR3 is 14 residues long. The CDR3 loop reads CASSPLAGVNEQYF. In nucleotides, the CDR3 is TGTGCCAGCAGTCCGCTAGCGGGAGTTAACGAGCAGTACTTC.

The chain employs TRBV5-6 and TRBJ1-1; D perhaps matches TRBD1 (5 bases). The CDR3 has 15 residues. In germline, CDR1 is SGHDT, CDR2 YYEEEE. V shed 0 bases and J shed 0 bases, with 9 bases lying between them. CDR3 DNA sequence: TGTGCCAGCAGCTTGGCCCCAGGGATGAACACTGAAGCTTTCTTT. Residues: CASSLAPGMNTEAFF.

V gene TRBV28 combines with J gene TRBJ1-2; 7 bases are shared with TRBD1. The CDR3 is 14 amino acids. V lost 6 bases, J lost 2 bases, and 6 bases stayed unmatched. The germline CDR1 and CDR2 sequences are MDHEN and SYDVKM. CDR3 residues: CASRPDRENYGYTF. DNA for the CDR3: TGTGCCAGCAGACCTGACAGGGAGAACTATGGCTACACCTTC.

This clone was found once. This chain's CDR3 is CASSLGTADLYSGNTIYF. The CDR3 DNA is TGTGCCAGCAGCTTAGGGACAGCGGACCTGTACTCTGGAAACACCATATATTTT. V is TRBV7-2 and J is TRBJ1-3; TRBD1 might be the D (6 bases). Germline values: CDR1 SGHTA, CDR2 FQGNSA. The CDR3 is 18 amino acids. Trimming removed 1 base from V and 0 bases from J, with 16 bases in between.

V usage is TRBV27 and J usage is TRBJ2-7; 13 bases agree with TRBD2. CDR1 MNHEY and CDR2 SMNVEV come from the germline V gene (reference sequence). Unmatched junction bases numbered 5, after V lost 3 bases and J lost 3 bases. This CDR3 spans 16 amino acids. For the CDR3, the DNA is TGTGCCAGCAGTTTCGCCGGACTAGCGGGAGACTACGAGCAGTACTTC. This translates into CASSFAGLAGDYEQYF.

J is TRBJ1-4 and V is TRBV28, with no clear D. V was shortened by 5 bases and J by 8 bases, with 9 bases between the two germline ends. Germline CDR1 MDHEN, CDR2 SYDVKM. The CDR3 covers 12 residues. The CDR3 coding sequence is TGTGCCAGCAGTACCAGCGGGGAAAAACTGTTTTTT. This gives the protein CASSTSGEKLFF.

V and J are TRBV6-1 and TRBJ2-7, with D unresolved. Trimming shortened V by 5 bases and J by 0 bases, and 8 bases separated the two germline ends. Germline lookup yields CDR1 MNHNS and CDR2 SASEGT. CDR3 length: 13 residues. In nucleotides, the CDR3 is TGTGCCAGCAGTCGAACTGACTCCTACGAGCAGTACTTC. This encodes CASSRTDSYEQYF.

The gene calls are TRBV25-1 and TRBJ2-3, with D maybe TRBD1 (6 bases). Trimming cost V 2 bases and J 2 bases, with 11 bases left between them. This CDR3 has 15 amino acids. Germline CDR1 is MGHDK and CDR2 is SYGVNS. CDR3 bases: TGTGCCAGCAGTGAACAGGGGAGTCTCACAGATACGCAGTATTTT. This gives the protein CASSEQGSLTDTQYF. The full variable domain, rest sourced from reference TRBV25-1 and TRBJ2-3, is EADIYQTPRYLVIGTGKKITLECSQTMGHDKMYWYQQDPGMELHLIHYSYGVNSTEKGDLSSESTVSRIRTEHFPLTLESARPSHTSQYLCASSEQGSLTDTQYFGPGTRLTVL.

The CDR3 is CASNGGRGYGYTF. CDR3 DNA sequence: TGTGCCAGCAATGGTGGCAGGGGCTATGGCTACACCTTC. V usage is TRBV28 and J usage is TRBJ1-2, with D possibly TRBD1 on 6 matching bases. V was shortened by 7 bases and J by 4 bases, with 13 bases between the two germline ends. Germline-derived CDR1 and CDR2 are MDHEN and SYDVKM. The CDR3 has 13 residues.

CDR3 amino acids: CASSEEANTGELFF. The CDR3, as DNA: TGCGCCAGCAGCGAGGAGGCGAACACCGGGGAGCTGTTTTTT. V usage is TRBV5-1 and J usage is TRBJ2-2; a possible D gene is TRBD2 (5 bases). This CDR3 is 14 amino acids long. V was trimmed by 4 bases and J by 0 bases, leaving 7 bases between them. In germline, CDR1 is SGHRS, CDR2 YFSETQ.

This clone showed up just once. The rearrangement joins TRBV28 to TRBJ2-7, with 7 bases lining up with TRBD2. CDR3 size: 15 residues. Germline loops: CDR1 MDHEN, CDR2 SYDVKM. V lost 6 bases, J lost 4 bases, and 12 bases stayed unmatched. CDR3 protein: CASSPNWGGGYEQYF. As DNA, the CDR3 is TGTGCCAGCAGCCCGAACTGGGGGGGTGGGTACGAGCAGTACTTC.

The J gene is TRBJ2-2, the V gene TRBV5-1; D may be TRBD1 (6 bases). V dropped 1 base and J dropped 6 bases, with 16 bases sitting between them. Per the germline V gene, CDR1 is SGHRS and CDR2 is YFSETQ. The CDR3 length is 16 residues. CDR3 residues: CASSLLHRDGAGELFF. The CDR3, as DNA: TGCGCCAGCAGCTTGCTTCACAGGGATGGCGCCGGGGAGCTGTTTTTT. The full variable domain, its missing parts supplied by reference TRBV5-1 and TRBJ2-2, is KAGVTQTPRYLIKTRGQQVTLSCSPISGHRSVSWYQQTPGQGLQFLFEYFSETQRNKGNFPGRFSGRQFSNSRSEMNVSTLELGDSALYLCASSLLHRDGAGELFFGEGSRLTVL.

The chain recombines TRBV18 with TRBJ2-7; 10 nucleotides match TRBD1. Trimming at V came to 3 bases and at J to 6 bases, leaving 5 bases not matched to a gene. The CDR3 has 14 amino acids. Germline V CDR1 and CDR2: KGHSH, LQKENI. CDR3 region: CASSPGTGVIEQYF. In DNA form, the CDR3 reads TGTGCCAGCTCACCCGGGACAGGGGTTATCGAGCAGTACTTC.

The chain couples TRBV4-2 to TRBJ1-1; possible D gene TRBD1, 6 bases. The CDR3 spans 18 residues. Germline V lookup: CDR1 LGHNA, CDR2 YNFKEQ. The ends were cut back, 0 bases at V and 1 base at J, with 18 bases in the middle. CDR3 sequence reads: CASSQDERRGTRNTEAFF. The CDR3 DNA reads as TGTGCCAGCAGCCAAGATGAACGCAGGGGCACTCGGAACACTGAAGCTTTCTTT.

The J gene is TRBJ1-1, the V gene TRBV5-1; 9 positions match TRBD1. The CDR3 consists of 16 residues. Germline-derived CDR1 and CDR2 are SGHRS and YFSETQ. V dropped 1 base and J dropped 3; count of bases not matched to a gene: 7. CDR3 DNA sequence: TGCGCCAGCAGCTTGAAACAGGGGGCGTTTTACACTGAAGCTTTCTTT. The encoded protein is CASSLKQGAFYTEAFF.

CDR3 protein: CASSLDPGGVGETQYF. In nucleotides, the CDR3 is TGCGCCAGCAGCTTGGACCCAGGGGGCGTCGGGGAGACCCAGTACTTC. The chain has TRBV5-1 and TRBJ2-5; 8 positions match TRBD1. This CDR3 comprises 16 residues. CDR1 is SGHRS, CDR2 YFSETQ, per germline. V lost 0 bases, J lost 5 bases, and 9 bases stayed unmatched.

The CDR3 DNA sequence: TGTGCCAGCAGCTTAGGACAGGGAAGAGGTGAAAAACTGTTTTTT. Amino acids: CASSLGQGRGEKLFF. V and J are TRBV5-6 and TRBJ1-4; TRBD1 aligns across 8 bases. The germline V gene encodes CDR1 SGHDT and CDR2 YYEEEE. Trimming took 2 bases from V and 7 from J; bases not matched to a gene: 7. The CDR3 runs to 15 residues.

The chain is built from TRBV29-1 and TRBJ1-2, with 10 bases lining up with TRBD1. Germline V CDR1 and CDR2: SQVTM, ANQGSEA. The CDR3 length is 12 residues. With 6 bases clipped from V and 8 bases from J, the junction kept 6 bases outside the gene matches. The CDR3 sequence is CSVSGTGDGYTF. The CDR3, as DNA: TGCAGCGTATCCGGGACAGGGGACGGCTACACCTTC.

This chain uses TRBV19 with TRBJ2-7, with 7 bases aligning to TRBD2. The CDR3 has 15 residues. V shed 4 bases and J 5 bases; nucleotides not matched to a gene: 11. The germline CDR1 and CDR2 sequences are LNHDA and SQIVND (reference sequence). The CDR3 region has the DNA TGTGCCAGTAGTACTCACTCAGCGGGGTCCCACGAGCAGTACTTC. Its translation: CASSTHSAGSHEQYF.

The gene calls are TRBV9 and TRBJ1-3; TRBD1 matches at 10 bases. The length of the CDR3 is 16 residues. Trimming cost V 3 bases and J 3 bases; bases outside gene matches: 6. CDR1 SGDLS and CDR2 YYNGEE come from the germline V gene. The CDR3 reads CASSGTTGGFGNTIYF. CDR3 DNA sequence: TGTGCCAGCAGCGGGACGACAGGGGGCTTTGGAAACACCATATATTTT. Complete variable domain (other parts from reference TRBV9 and TRBJ1-3): DSGVTQTPKHLITATGQRVTLRCSPRSGDLSVYWYQQSLDQGLQFLIQYYNGEERAKGNILERFSAQQFPDLHSELNLSSLELGDSALYFCASSGTTGGFGNTIYFGEGSWLTVV.

The chain is built from TRBV10-3 and TRBJ2-1, with 14 bases that match TRBD2. Per germline, CDR1 ENHRY and CDR2 SYGVKD. V dropped 5 bases and J dropped 5; count of bases not matched to a gene: 11. The CDR3 runs to 18 residues. The CDR3 region is CAISNAGTSGSWDNEQFF. The CDR3 coding sequence is TGTGCCATCAGTAACGCCGGGACTAGCGGGAGTTGGGACAATGAGCAGTTCTTC.

The genes are TRBV2 and TRBJ1-1; D unresolved. CDR1 SNHLY and CDR2 FYNNEI come from the germline V gene. V was cut by 4 bases and J by 2 bases, with 11 bases left in between. The CDR3 sequence is 14 residues long. The CDR3 bases are TGTGCCAGCAGTGGGAGTCCCTTTAACACTGAAGCTTTCTTT. Its translation is CASSGSPFNTEAFF.

The rearrangement uses TRBV7-3 and TRBJ2-7; D is perhaps TRBD2 (6 bases). The CDR3 runs to 15 residues. The V gene's germline CDR1 is SGHTA and CDR2 FQGTGA. V was cut by 5 bases and J by 2 bases, with 16 bases left in between. CDR3 sequence reads: CASSPGVGGTYEQYF. In DNA, the CDR3 is TGTGCCAGCAGCCCCGGGGTGGGCGGGACCTACGAGCAGTACTTC.

The chain links TRBV11-3 to TRBJ2-2; 7 bases are a match to TRBD2. The CDR3 has 15 amino acids. Losses at the gene ends were 4 bases for V and 6 bases for J; bases not matched to a gene: 8. Germline CDR1 reads SGHNT; CDR2 reads YENEEA. The CDR3 region has the DNA TGTGCCAGCAGCTCATTACGGGGGAGGGCCGGGGAGCTGTTTTTT. Its translation is CASSSLRGRAGELFF.

As DNA, the CDR3 is TGTGCCAGCAGTAGTACCGGGACACTGAACACTGAAGCTTTCTTT. Residues: CASSSTGTLNTEAFF. The rearrangement links TRBV27 to TRBJ1-1; possible D gene TRBD1, 6 bases. V lost 5 bases and J lost 0, with 13 bases in between. The CDR3 spans 15 residues. Germline V gene data show CDR1 as MNHEY and CDR2 as SMNVEV (reference sequence).

The rearrangement uses TRBV27 and TRBJ2-4; no clear D gene. The CDR3 runs to 13 residues. Trimming removed 8 bases at V and 9 bases at J, with 17 bases between. The germline V gene has CDR1 MNHEY and CDR2 SMNVEV (reference sequence). CDR3 DNA sequence: TGTGCCAGCCGCAAGGAGTCACGGAGCATTCAGTACTTC. Its translation: CASRKESRSIQYF.

The chain has TRBV4-1 and TRBJ2-4, with 13 bases identical to TRBD2. There are 17 residues in the CDR3. Germline V gene lookup returns CDR1 MGHRA and CDR2 YSYEKL. With V trimmed by 6 bases and J by 8 bases, 13 bases remained unmatched. The CDR3 DNA reads as TGCGCCAGCAGTGAAGGGCGACTAGCGGGAGGTCTGGACATTCAGTACTTC. This gives the protein CASSEGRLAGGLDIQYF.

This clone has a single count. This chain links TRBV7-3 with TRBJ2-1; 7 bases line up with TRBD2. The trim removed 5 bases at V and 9 bases at J, leaving 10 bases unmatched. CDR3 length: 14 residues. Germline V gene sequence: CDR1 SGHTA, CDR2 FQGTGA. The CDR3 sequence is CASSPYGRLVEQFF. The CDR3 nucleotides read TGTGCCAGCAGCCCTTACGGGAGGCTCGTTGAGCAGTTCTTC. The entire variable domain, with the rest obtained from reference TRBV7-3 and TRBJ2-1, is as follows: GAGVSQTPSNKVTEKGKYVELRCDPISGHTALYWYRQSLGQGPEFLIYFQGTGAADDSGLPNDRFFAVRPEGSVSTLKIQRTERGDSAVYLCASSPYGRLVEQFFGPGTRLTVL.

The chain has TRBV5-8 and TRBJ2-7; D is possibly TRBD1 (5 bases). The CDR3 runs to 14 residues. CDR1 and CDR2 (germline): SGHTS, YDEGEE. V lost 2 bases to trimming and J lost 0 bases, with 9 bases between them. The CDR3 region has the DNA TGTGCCAGCAGCTTTACAGGTAGCTCCTACGAGCAGTACTTC. Translated: CASSFTGSSYEQYF.

This chain joins TRBV28 and TRBJ1-3; 9 bases fit TRBD1. In germline, CDR1 is MDHEN, CDR2 SYDVKM. Losses at the gene ends were 4 bases for V and 3 bases for J; bases not matched to a gene: 7. This CDR3 is 16 amino acids long. This CDR3 reads CASSSGQGFVGNTIYF. The DNA of the CDR3 is TGTGCCAGCAGTTCCGGACAGGGGTTTGTTGGAAACACCATATATTTT.

The gene calls are TRBV10-3 and TRBJ2-7, with D maybe TRBD2 (5 bases). CDR1 and CDR2 from the germline V gene are ENHRY and SYGVKD. The CDR3 is made up of 15 amino acids. The V end was cut by 8 bases, the J end by 3 bases, with 20 bases between. The CDR3 coding sequence is TGTGCCATCTCTAGCCCCGCGGAGTCCGGCTACGAGCAGTACTTC. Encoded protein: CAISSPAESGYEQYF.

This sequence joins TRBV28 and TRBJ2-1; 9 bases map to TRBD2. The junction had 8 bases not matched to a gene; V was cut back by 5 bases and J by 6 bases. CDR1 and CDR2 from the germline V gene are MDHEN and SYDVKM. This CDR3 contains 15 residues. The CDR3 region is CASSPLAGLSNEQFF. The CDR3 DNA reads TGTGCCAGCAGTCCCCTAGCGGGGCTGAGCAATGAGCAGTTCTTC.